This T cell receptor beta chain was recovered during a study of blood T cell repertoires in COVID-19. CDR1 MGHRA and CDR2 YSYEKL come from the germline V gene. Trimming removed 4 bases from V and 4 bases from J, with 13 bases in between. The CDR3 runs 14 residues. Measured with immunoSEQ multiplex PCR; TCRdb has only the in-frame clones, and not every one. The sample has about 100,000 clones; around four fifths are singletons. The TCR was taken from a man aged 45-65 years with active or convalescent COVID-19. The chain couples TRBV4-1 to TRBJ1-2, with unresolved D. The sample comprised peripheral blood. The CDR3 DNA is TGCGCCAGCAGCCCCGACCGGGAAGGCTATGGCTACACCTTC. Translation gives CASSPDREGYGYTF.